Described below is a single TCR beta chain sequence and its context. One end of the junction varies from germline; a read error may be responsible. Researchers made TCR beta libraries by using iRepertoire HTBI primers and running Arm-PCR on CDR3 regions. MiXCR, run by TCRdb on the multiplex PCR reads, gives a single entry per CDR3 protein. The table includes roughly 500,000 distinct CDR3 sequences, 13% detected once. The data were taken from a study of regulatory T cells in long-lasting Graves disease. Looked up from germline, CDR1 is MNHNS and CDR2 is SASEGT. The CDR3 is 11 amino acids. As to time point: newly diagnosed GD, antithyroid drugs for less than 3 months. Scientists built the TCR library using RNA that was extracted from PBMCs. The collection involved drawing 7.5 to 9.5 milliliters of peripheral blood into EDTA tubes. The same sample was also studied in work on T cells in Graves' hyperthyroidism and ophthalmopathy. In that study: Patients between 18 and 65 years old had hyperthyroidism, newly diagnosed and lasting under 2 months. Primed by the HTBI set, a first-round RT-PCR was run on the TCR CDR3.

The receptor comes from a man aged 25 to 40 with Graves disease. This chain connects TRBV6-1 to TRBJ2-5; TRBD1 or TRBD2 may be the D gene (5 bases each). Sequencing used peripheral blood mononuclear cells (PBMCs), obtained at new diagnosis, from a patient treated with antithyroid drugs. CDR3 residues: CASMRGFSPHF. CDR3 DNA sequence: TGTGCCAGCATGAGGGGCTTCTCTCCGCACTTC.